This T cell receptor beta chain was recorded in a study of blood T cell repertoires in COVID-19. About the study: Samples of COVID-19 (acute and convalescent) were obtained from the United States, Italy and Spain. PBMCs, B-cell-depleted T cells, or T cells were the source of the cDNA or gDNA that made up the material.

In the original analysis: The authors estimated nucleated cell counts from reference gene primer amplification. Here immunoSEQ multiplex PCR was the method, and the copy in TCRdb shows in-frame clones only, minus some. The V and J calls and clone size come from that table; D and trimming were worked out from the DNA. The sample holds about 83,000 clones, 86% seen once. Sequenced material: peripheral blood. The receptor was isolated from a man aged 45-65 years with active COVID-19.

CDR3 nucleotide sequence: TGTGCCAGCAGCCAGGCCCCTAGGACAGGGATCTACGAGCAGTACTTC. It yields the protein CASSQAPRTGIYEQYF. This rearrangement joins TRBV3-1 (or the pseudogene TRBV3-2) to TRBJ2-7, with 8 bases that match TRBD1. The ends lost 3 bases at V and 3 bases at J; junction bases unmatched: 10. Germline V gene data show CDR1 as LGHDT and CDR2 as YNNKEL (reference sequence). The CDR3 runs to 16 residues.